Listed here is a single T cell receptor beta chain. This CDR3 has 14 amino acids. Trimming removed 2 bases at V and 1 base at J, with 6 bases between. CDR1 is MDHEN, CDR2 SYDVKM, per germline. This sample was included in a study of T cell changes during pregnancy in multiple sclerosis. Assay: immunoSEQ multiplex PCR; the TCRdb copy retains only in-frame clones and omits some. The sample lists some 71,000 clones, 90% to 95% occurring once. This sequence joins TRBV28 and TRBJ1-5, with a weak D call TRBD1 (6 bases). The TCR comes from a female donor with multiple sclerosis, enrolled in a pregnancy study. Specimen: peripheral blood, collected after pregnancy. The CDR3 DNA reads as TGTGCCAGCAGTTTAGGGGGCAGCAATCAGCCCCAGCATTTT. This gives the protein CASSLGGSNQPQHF.